The source of this TCR beta chain is a study of cytomegalovirus exposure and HLA in healthy donors. The wider study: From donors who were HLA-typed, an early data release held around 85 million unique TCRs. There were just under 400 genotyped donors. Of these, 81% fell in the genetic ancestry cluster associated with self-reported Caucasian donors.

PCR amplification relied on 60 Vbeta primers (plus 13 Jbeta primers). The protocol was immunoSEQ multiplex PCR, while the TCRdb copy is restricted to in-frame clones and leaves out a portion. The repertoire holds fewer than 200,000 clones, with approximately 82% as singletons. With respect to this clone: The antigen is undetermined.

General study results and limits: The authors later linked a missense DCLRE1C variant to TCR beta V- and J-gene trimming. More clonal expansion characterized HLA-associated TCR beta chains than equally common others in a later analysis.

Material for sequencing was PBMCs. The TCR originated in a woman younger than 45 in good health and CMV-seronegative.

CDR3 DNA sequence: TGTGCCAGCAGTTTCCCCGGGGACAGGGACTACGAGCAGTACTTC. Its translation: CASSFPGDRDYEQYF. The V gene is TRBV28, the J gene TRBJ2-7, with 9 bases identical to TRBD1. Germline CDR1 and CDR2: MDHEN and SYDVKM. The CDR3 covers 15 residues. J lost 3 bases, V lost 3 bases, and 6 bases had no gene match.